This T cell receptor (beta chain) derives from a study of T cells in Graves' hyperthyroidism and ophthalmopathy. The study's findings and limits: In the analysis, a 13 V-J model separated ophthalmopathy from stable hyperthyroidism.

Germline V gene sequence: CDR1 MGHDK, CDR2 SYGVNS. V was pared by 1 base and J by 3 bases, with 7 bases of the junction left unmatched. This CDR3 is built from 16 residues. The investigators amplified TCR beta CDR3 regions from RNA transcripts. During a first-round RT-PCR of the TCR CDR3, the HTBI primer set was used. One entry per CDR3 protein, called by TCRdb with MiXCR from the multiplex PCR reads. The table records roughly 500,000 distinct CDR3 sequences, roughly 45% of them present only once. Patients were excluded for uncontrolled infection, other autoimmune disease, pregnancy or lactation. Diagnoses used clinical symptoms, serum thyroxine and TRAb, thyroid ultrasound and orbital computed tomography. This clonotype was observed at least ten times. Antigen specificity is unknown.

The V and J genes are TRBV25-1 and TRBJ1-2; TRBD1 matches 8 bases. The clonotype originates from an adult woman with Graves' disease, either hyperthyroidism or ophthalmopathy (not recorded which). Sequenced: peripheral blood or thyroid tissue (not recorded which). The DNA of the CDR3 is TGTGCCAGCAGTGAATTGGAGAGACAGGGGCACTATGGCTACACCTTC. This encodes CASSELERQGHYGYTF.